These 18 T cell receptor beta chains came from one sample sequenced in a study of T-cell reconstitution after alpha-beta-depleted transplantation in children. TCRbeta library construction was performed incorporating unique molecular identifiers. TCRdb passed the PCR reads through MiXCR, listing each CDR3 protein once. The profile shows roughly 100,000 distinct CDR3 sequences, about 5.6% of them singletons. This specimen was PBMCs, mostly from graft donor cells, taken 60 days after TCRalphabeta/CD19-depleted stem cell transplant. Receptors were obtained from a female patient aged 2-9 years who had a stem cell transplant for Fanconi anemia, so the T cells may come from the graft donor.

The chain is built from TRBV29-1 and TRBJ2-5; maybe TRBD2 (5 bases). The CDR3 is made up of 12 amino acids. Germline assignment: CDR1 SQVTM and CDR2 ANQGSEA. Trimming took 4 bases from V and 5 from J, leaving 11 bases between them. CDR3 nucleotides: TGCAGCGTTGTTCGGGGATCGGAGACCCAGTACTTC. Translated, it gives CSVVRGSETQYF.

This clonotype was detected ten times or more. The V call is TRBV12-3 or TRBV12-4, the J call TRBJ2-1; TRBD2 agrees at 9 bases. J gave up 7 bases and V 3 bases, and 16 bases lay outside the gene matches. This CDR3 is built from 18 residues. CDR3 bases: TGTGCCAGCAGTTTTATAGCGGGAGAGAGGATCTCCCTTAATGAGCAGTTCTTC. Translated, it gives CASSFIAGERISLNEQFF.

In its sample, this clonotype was seen many times. This chain uses TRBV11-2 with TRBJ2-5; unclear D gene. The CDR3 loop spans 15 amino acids. Deletions cut 1 base from V and 4 bases from J, with 13 bases between. CDR1 SGHAT and CDR2 FQNNGV come from the germline V gene. CDR3 loop: CASSLVGLSGETQYF. CDR3 DNA: TGTGCCAGCAGCTTAGTCGGGTTGAGTGGAGAGACCCAGTACTTC. Using reference TRBV11-2 and TRBJ2-5 for the parts outside the CDR3, the full variable domain is EAGVAQSPRYKIIEKRQSVAFWCNPISGHATLYWYQQILGQGPKLLIQFQNNGVVDDSQLPKDRFSAERLKGVDSTLKIQPAKLEDSAVYLCASSLVGLSGETQYFGPGTRLLVL.

There are a few counts of this clonotype. The chain couples TRBV6-6 to TRBJ2-1; D is perhaps TRBD1 (5 bases). This CDR3 is 16 amino acids long. The V gene lost 0 bases and the J gene lost 9 bases, with 18 bases spanning the gap. In germline, CDR1 is MNHNY, CDR2 SVGAGI (reference sequence). Here the CDR3 reads CASSYSLGVKAGEQFF. CDR3 bases: TGTGCCAGCAGTTACTCTCTAGGGGTGAAGGCCGGTGAGCAGTTCTTC.

This clonotype was detected many times. This chain connects TRBV12-3 or TRBV12-4 to TRBJ1-6; D gene uncertain. Trimming stripped 3 bases from V and 6 bases from J, with 9 bases between. The CDR3 runs to 14 residues. The CDR3 bases are TGTGCCAGCAGTTTGACCAGTTCTAATTCACCCCTCCACTTT. It translates to CASSLTSSNSPLHF.

This clonotype was counted ten times or more. The V and J genes are TRBV28 and TRBJ2-2; unclear D gene. V lost 4 bases and J 4 bases, leaving 10 bases between the germline ends. Germline V gene data show CDR1 as MDHEN and CDR2 as SYDVKM. This CDR3 region has 14 residues. CDR3 sequence: CASSSLRPTGELFF. CDR3 sequence (DNA): TGTGCCAGCAGTTCCCTAAGACCCACCGGGGAGCTGTTTTTT.

V gene TRBV4-2 combines with J gene TRBJ2-6, with 10 bases aligning to TRBD1. With V trimmed by 4 bases and J by 0 bases, 12 bases remained unmatched. Germline V gene lookup returns CDR1 LGHNA and CDR2 YNFKEQ. The CDR3 is 20 residues long. The CDR3 protein is CASSPSTGTGAGSGANVLTF. CDR3 nucleotide sequence: TGTGCCAGCAGCCCGTCCACCGGGACAGGGGCAGGCTCTGGGGCCAACGTCCTGACTTTC.

This clonotype was seen repeatedly, ten times or more. This rearrangement joins TRBV12-3 or TRBV12-4 to TRBJ2-1; TRBD2 is a possible D gene (6 bases). V was shortened by 8 bases and J by 3 bases, with 11 bases between the two germline ends. The CDR3 spans 13 residues. As DNA, the CDR3 is TGTGCCAGCGAACGGGGACTCTACAATGAGCAGTTCTTC. This encodes CASERGLYNEQFF.

This clonotype was counted at least ten times. The rearrangement joins TRBV11-1 to TRBJ1-1, with TRBD1 matching over 8 bases. Per germline, CDR1 SGHAT and CDR2 FQDESV (reference sequence). The V segment lost 5 bases and the J segment 6 bases; nucleotides outside the gene matches: 20. This CDR3 is built from 18 residues. This chain's CDR3 is CASSKLTGASAFVPEAFF. The CDR3 region has the DNA TGTGCCAGCAGCAAACTGACAGGGGCTAGCGCGTTTGTGCCTGAAGCTTTCTTT.

The chain is built from TRBV11-2 and TRBJ2-3; D may match TRBD1 or TRBD2 (6 bases each). Germline V gene sequence: CDR1 SGHAT, CDR2 FQNNGV. The CDR3 is 17 amino acids. V was shortened by 5 bases and J by 6 bases, with 24 bases between the two germline ends. The CDR3 DNA reads TGTGCCAGCAGCCCGTACGTGTCTATTCCCGGGGGCGATACGCAGTATTTT. It specifies CASSPYVSIPGGDTQYF.

This clonotype occurred many times. The chain has TRBV20-1 and TRBJ2-1; 8 nucleotides line up with TRBD2. With 5 bases clipped from V and 7 bases from J, the junction kept 13 bases outside the gene matches. The CDR3 extends over 15 amino acids. Germline CDR1 reads DFQATT; CDR2 reads SNEGSKA (reference sequence). CDR3 nucleotides: TGCAGTGCTGAAGCGGGGGCGGGAGAGTGGAATGAGCAGTTCTTC. Protein sequence: CSAEAGAGEWNEQFF.

This clonotype was seen ten or more times. V and J are TRBV5-1 and TRBJ2-2; no clear D. This CDR3 is 14 amino acids long. Between the trimmed V and J ends, which lost 0 bases and 2 bases, there was a span of 5 bases. The germline CDR1 and CDR2 sequences are SGHRS and YFSETQ. CDR3 in DNA: TGCGCCAGCAGCTTGGAAATTAACACCGGGGAGCTGTTTTTT. Amino acid sequence: CASSLEINTGELFF.

This clonotype appeared a few times. This rearrangement joins TRBV6-1 to TRBJ2-1; possibly TRBD1 for D (6 bases). The CDR3 has 14 residues. The V end lost 6 bases, the J end lost 3 bases, and 12 bases lay between the germline ends. Germline V gene data show CDR1 as MNHNS and CDR2 as SASEGT. The CDR3 coding sequence is TGTGCCAGCAGCCGGGACACTTTCTACAATGAGCAGTTCTTC. Translating it yields CASSRDTFYNEQFF.

The table lists this clonotype with many counts. The V gene is TRBV7-4, the J gene TRBJ2-6, with D possibly being TRBD2 (5 bases). The CDR3 length is 22 residues. Trimming removed 5 bases from V and 1 base from J, with 30 bases in between. From germline, CDR1 is SGHVT and CDR2 SQSDAQ. The CDR3 coding sequence is TGTGCCAGCAGCCCGAATGAACTAGTAAGACCCTTAGAACCGTCTGGGGCCAACGTCCTGACTTTC. Its protein product is CASSPNELVRPLEPSGANVLTF.

This clonotype showed up just a few times. This sequence joins TRBV6-2 or TRBV6-3 and TRBJ2-5, with 12 bases aligning to TRBD2. Trimming took 7 bases from V and 3 from J; bases not matched to a gene: 9. Germline V CDR1 and CDR2: MNHEY, SVGEGT. This CDR3 comprises 16 residues. The DNA for the CDR3 is TGTGCCAGCACCCACGGGCGACTAGCGGGAGAAGAGACCCAGTACTTC. This sequence encodes CASTHGRLAGEETQYF.

J is TRBJ2-3 and V is TRBV28; D ambiguous. Germline V gives CDR1 MDHEN, CDR2 SYDVKM. V gave up 4 bases and J gave up 1 base, with 12 bases separating them. This CDR3 is 15 amino acids long. The CDR3 reads CASSSPPTGTDTQYF. The CDR3 nucleotides read TGTGCCAGCAGTTCCCCTCCCACAGGCACAGATACGCAGTATTTT.

This clonotype has a count of ten or more. The genes are TRBV20-1 and TRBJ2-7; D call uncertain. The CDR3 runs 10 residues. Germline values: CDR1 DFQATT, CDR2 SNEGSKA (reference sequence). Trimming pared 1 base from V and 5 bases from J, leaving 3 bases between. CDR3 residues: CSARVDEQYF. Here the CDR3 DNA reads TGCAGTGCTAGAGTAGACGAGCAGTACTTC.

This clonotype was detected many times. The chain is built from TRBV29-1 and TRBJ2-7; 7 bases map to TRBD1. CDR3 length: 15 residues. V was clipped by 6 bases and J by 4 bases; unmatched bases: 15. Germline-derived CDR1 and CDR2 are SQVTM and ANQGSEA. DNA of the CDR3: TGCAGCGTGGCTAAAACCAGGGGGACCCGATACGAGCAGTACTTC. It specifies CSVAKTRGTRYEQYF.